This T cell receptor (beta chain) was sequenced for a study of tissue T cells after allogeneic stem cell transplantation. TCRdb's table, derived via immunoSEQ multiplex PCR, lists solely in-frame clones and lacks some. The sample contains some 550 clones, roughly 84% of which appear only once. Germline V gene lookup returns CDR1 MGHDK and CDR2 SYGVNS. CDR3 size: 17 residues. J was trimmed by 4 bases and V by 1 base; bases with no gene match: 11. V gene TRBV25-1 combines with J gene TRBJ1-2; 8 bases are shared with TRBD1. Sequences were derived from liver tissue, sampled at autopsy. The receptor's source is a male patient aged 40 to 69 with steroid-refractory graft-versus-host disease after an allogeneic stem cell transplant. Some of the T cells may derive from the graft donor. CDR3 DNA: TGTGCCAGCAGTGAATCAGCGGGACAGGCAGTCGGCTATGGCTACACCTTC. Protein product: CASSESAGQAVGYGYTF.